This passage covers 9 T cell receptor beta chains from one sample sequenced in a study of sequential checkpoint blockade in melanoma. Sequenced by immunoSEQ multiplex PCR; TCRdb stores in-frame clones only, minus some. The profile shows about 6,100 clones, about a fifth of them singletons. Treatment reported: randomized to nivolumab then ipilimumab (arm A) or the reverse (arm B). Sample: tumor tissue (inferred from file names), taken from a patient given nivolumab and ipilimumab in sequence. These receptors all stem from a human donor with melanoma.

This clone was counted only a few times. The J gene is TRBJ2-1, the V gene TRBV6-8; the D gene is possibly TRBD1 (6 bases). Germline lookup yields CDR1 MNHGY and CDR2 SAAAGT. The CDR3 length is 13 residues. Between the trimmed V and J ends, which lost 10 bases and 7 bases, there was a span of 17 bases. The CDR3 region has the DNA TGTGCCATCACGGGACACCTGGCAAATGAGCAGTTCTTC. Translation: CAITGHLANEQFF.

A few counts support this clone. V is TRBV29-1 and J is TRBJ2-1; 8 bases agree with TRBD1. This CDR3 comprises 15 residues. Germline V lookup: CDR1 SQVTM, CDR2 ANQGSEA. V gave up 7 bases and J gave up 1 base; unmatched junction bases: 9. The CDR3 protein is CSAGTTGVSYNEQFF. The CDR3 bases are TGCAGCGCCGGAACGACAGGGGTTTCCTACAATGAGCAGTTCTTC.

This clone was counted between two and nine times. This chain uses TRBV5-1 with TRBJ2-2; D might be TRBD2 (6 bases). Germline lookup yields CDR1 SGHRS and CDR2 YFSETQ. The length of the CDR3 is 14 residues. Trimming removed 2 bases at V and 3 bases at J, with 8 bases between. The CDR3 DNA is TGCGCCAGCAGCTTAACGGGAGACACCGGGGAGCTGTTTTTT. Translated, it gives CASSLTGDTGELFF.

A few counts support this clone. The chain recombines TRBV6-8 with TRBJ2-7, with D tentatively TRBD2 (5 bases). The germline gives CDR1 MNHGY, CDR2 SAAAGT. The V end was cut by 2 bases, the J end by 5 bases, with 13 bases between. The CDR3 runs 14 residues. The CDR3 DNA is TGTGCCAGCAGTTACGCGACTAAGGGCCACGAGCAGTACTTC. This sequence encodes CASSYATKGHEQYF.

CDR3 amino acids: CASSYDWGSSGANVLTF. In DNA form, the CDR3 reads TGTGCCAGCTCATATGACTGGGGCAGCTCTGGGGCCAACGTCCTGACTTTC. V usage is TRBV18 and J usage is TRBJ2-6; D is possibly TRBD1 (5 bases). The V and J ends lost 5 bases and 0 bases respectively, with 14 bases between them. This CDR3 has 17 residues. Germline values: CDR1 KGHSH, CDR2 LQKENI.

This clone has only a few counts. The V and J genes are TRBV9 and TRBJ1-2; D gene uncertain. Germline CDR1 is SGDLS and CDR2 is YYNGEE. CDR3 length: 13 amino acids. The V gene lost 5 bases and the J gene lost 9 bases, with 17 bases spanning the gap. CDR3 residues: CASSEEGSMSYTF. The CDR3 DNA is TGTGCCAGCAGTGAGGAGGGATCGATGAGCTACACCTTC.

This clone showed up just a few times. The junction does not match germline at one end; this may be a read error. V usage is TRBV6-8 and J usage is TRBJ1-2; 8 positions match TRBD1. Germline CDR1 MNHGY, CDR2 SAAAGT. The CDR3 loop spans 16 amino acids. As DNA, the CDR3 is TGTGCCATCAGTGCGGCAGGGGGCTTTTTTAACTATGGCTACACCTTC. Translating gives CAISAAGGFFNYGYTF.

This clone is labeled medium-sized (0.01 to 0.1%). The chain links TRBV18 to TRBJ2-3; D possibly corresponds to TRBD2 (5 bases). Looked up from germline, CDR1 is KGHSH and CDR2 is LQKENI. This CDR3 has 16 residues. V lost 2 bases, J lost 1 base, and 13 bases lay in between. The CDR3, as DNA: TGTGCCAGCTCACCAGAGGGTAGGGTGGGCACAGATACGCAGTATTTT. Protein: CASSPEGRVGTDTQYF.

This chain connects TRBV5-1 to TRBJ2-7; 9 bases agree with TRBD2. Germline lookup yields CDR1 SGHRS and CDR2 YFSETQ. The trim removed 2 bases at V and 5 bases at J, leaving 8 bases unmatched. This CDR3 is 15 amino acids long. The CDR3 nucleotides are TGCGCCAGCAGCTTACCCCTAGCGGGACGGGACGAGCAGTACTTC. Translated: CASSLPLAGRDEQYF.